This T cell receptor beta chain was sequenced for a study of cytomegalovirus exposure and HLA in healthy donors. 13 Jbeta primers and 60 Vbeta primers were used for the PCR. TCRdb keeps only in-frame clones here, not all; method: immunoSEQ multiplex PCR. The sample has some 160,000 clones; around four fifths are singletons. CDR1 and CDR2 (germline): GTSNPN, SVGIG (reference sequence). Trimming cost V 3 bases and J 5 bases, with 6 bases left between them. The length of the CDR3 is 11 residues. Study observations and caveats: Sequencing had likely introduced a cluster of highly shared sequence variants as an artifact.

As concerns this clone: Its antigen is as yet unknown.

This clonotype was sampled from a woman aged 30 to 39 in good health and CMV-seronegative. The chain uses TRBV30 and TRBJ2-3; D might be TRBD2 (5 bases). Specimen: PBMCs. The CDR3: CAWRGRDTQYF. CDR3 DNA sequence: TGTGCCTGGAGGGGGAGAGATACGCAGTATTTT.